This T cell receptor (beta chain) is from a study of T cell responses to AZD1222 COVID-19 vaccine. Comments on this clone: Its antigen remains unidentified.

Repertoires were generated with immunoSEQ multiplex PCR, while TCRdb's copy carries only in-frame clones and drops some. The repertoire holds roughly 100,000 clones, with 85% to 90% as singletons. Germline CDR1 and CDR2: SGHRS and YFSETQ. V lost 4 bases and J lost 4, with 18 bases in between. The CDR3 is made up of 15 amino acids. Study-level results: The breadth and depth of Spike-specific TCRs increased once two AZD1222 doses had been given.

This TCR derives from an adult in good health. The chain uses TRBV5-1 and TRBJ2-7, with D perhaps matching TRBD2 (6 bases). The specimen was peripheral blood, collected on day 0 of AZD1222 vaccination. The CDR3 DNA reads TGCGCCAGCAGCCTGGGTGGCGGGAAGGTTTACGAGCAGTACTTC. Translated: CASSLGGGKVYEQYF.